Here is one T cell receptor beta chain with its context. This CDR3 has 15 amino acids. In germline, CDR1 is SNHLY, CDR2 FYNNEI. V lost 7 bases to trimming and J lost 5 bases; unmatched junction nucleotides: 9. These data are taken from a study of blood T cell repertoires in COVID-19. Original data processing: By means of reference gene primer amplification, nucleated cell counts were estimated. Assay used: immunoSEQ multiplex PCR; TCRdb lists only in-frame clones, some missing. V, J and clone size reflect that table, while D and trimming were determined from the DNA. Of 45,000 to 70,000 clones listed, around 84% are singletons.

The chain joins TRBV2 to TRBJ2-3, with 10 bases matching TRBD2. This TCR was recovered from a woman aged 80 or older with acute or convalescent COVID-19. The sample taken for sequencing was peripheral blood. The CDR3 protein is CASTAQRGGRDTQYF. CDR3 nucleotide sequence: TGTGCCAGCACCGCTCAGCGGGGGGGCAGAGATACGCAGTATTTT.